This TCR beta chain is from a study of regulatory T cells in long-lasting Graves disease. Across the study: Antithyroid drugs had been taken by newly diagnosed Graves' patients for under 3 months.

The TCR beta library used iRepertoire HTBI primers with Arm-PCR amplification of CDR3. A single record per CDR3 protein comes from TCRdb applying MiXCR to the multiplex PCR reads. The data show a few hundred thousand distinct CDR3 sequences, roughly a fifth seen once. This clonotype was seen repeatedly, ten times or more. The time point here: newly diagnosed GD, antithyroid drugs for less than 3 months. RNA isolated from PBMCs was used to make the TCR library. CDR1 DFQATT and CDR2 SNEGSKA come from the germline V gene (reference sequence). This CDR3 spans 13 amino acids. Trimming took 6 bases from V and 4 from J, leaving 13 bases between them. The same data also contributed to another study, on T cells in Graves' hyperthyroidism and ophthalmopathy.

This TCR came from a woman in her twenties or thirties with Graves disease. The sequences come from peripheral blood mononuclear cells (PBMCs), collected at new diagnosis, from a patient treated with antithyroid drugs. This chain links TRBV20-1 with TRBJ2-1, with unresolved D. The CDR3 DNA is TGCAGTGCCGTAGCAGGAAAATACAATGAGCAGTTCTTC. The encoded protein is CSAVAGKYNEQFF.